This T cell receptor beta chain was recorded in a study of blood T cells in healthy people across ages. General study points: With donor CMV status unknown, expanded clonotype changes were possibly confounded. Older individuals had lower TCR beta diversity per million T cells (the decline was roughly linear).

Total RNA extracted from each sample amounted to at least 5 micrograms. V trimming: 5 bases; J trimming: 7 bases; junction bases outside the gene matches: 3. This CDR3 contains 12 residues. Germline values: CDR1 SEHNR, CDR2 FQNEAQ (reference sequence). At least ten counts were recorded for this clonotype. Its antigen is as yet unknown. A second PCR, run for about 6 to 11 cycles, used a sample-barcoded 5' primer plus a J-beta primer mix. TCRdb processed the 5' RACE reads anew with MiXCR; each CDR3 protein has one entry. The sample holds 700,000 to 1,000,000 distinct CDR3 sequences, around 45% seen once.

The V gene is TRBV7-9, the J gene TRBJ1-1; TRBD1 aligns across 8 bases. The origin of this receptor is a man between 60 and 70 years old in good health. The specimen was blood. The chain's CDR3 is CASSRDRIEAFF. The CDR3 DNA follows: TGTGCCAGCAGCCGGGACAGGATTGAAGCTTTCTTT.